This T cell receptor (beta chain) was identified during a study of cytomegalovirus exposure and HLA in healthy donors. This CDR3 comprises 15 residues. Germline loops: CDR1 SGHAT, CDR2 FQNNGV. The V segment lost 6 bases and the J segment 7 bases; nucleotides outside the gene matches: 3. Use of 60 Vbeta and 13 Jbeta primers characterized the PCR. Repertoires were generated with immunoSEQ multiplex PCR, while TCRdb's copy carries only in-frame clones and drops some. Altogether fewer than 250,000 clones are present, over 75% being singletons, with the ten largest covering 1.5% to 2%. Material for sequencing was PBMCs. This receptor was identified in a male donor in good health and CMV-seronegative. This sequence joins TRBV11-2 and TRBJ2-2; 15 positions agree with TRBD2. Written as DNA, the CDR3 is TGTGCCAGCAGTCCGGGACTAGCGGGAGGCGGGGAGCTGTTTTTT. Its protein product is CASSPGLAGGGELFF.